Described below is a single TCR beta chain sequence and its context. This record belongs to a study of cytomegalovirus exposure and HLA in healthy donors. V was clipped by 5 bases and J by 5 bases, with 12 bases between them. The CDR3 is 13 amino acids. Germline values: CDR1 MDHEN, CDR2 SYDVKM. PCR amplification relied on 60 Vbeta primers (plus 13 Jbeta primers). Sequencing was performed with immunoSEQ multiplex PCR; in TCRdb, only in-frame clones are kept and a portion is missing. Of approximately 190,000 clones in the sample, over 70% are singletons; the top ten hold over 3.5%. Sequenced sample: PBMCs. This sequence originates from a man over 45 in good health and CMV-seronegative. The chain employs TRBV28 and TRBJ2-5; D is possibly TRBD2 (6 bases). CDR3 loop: CASSTGRGETQYF. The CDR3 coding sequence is TGTGCCAGCAGTACCGGACGGGGGGAGACCCAGTACTTC. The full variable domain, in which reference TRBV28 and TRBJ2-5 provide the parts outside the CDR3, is DVKVTQSSRYLVKRTGEKVFLECVQDMDHENMFWYRQDPGLGLRLIYFSYDVKMKEKGDIPEGYSVSREKKERFSLILESASTNQTSMYLCASSTGRGETQYFGPGTRLLVL.